This T cell receptor (beta chain) was recovered during a study of metastatic and nonmetastatic thyroid tumors. Study background: Patients with malignant and benign thyroid disease provided blood and tumor or nodule tissue, whose repertoires were compared.

Until they underwent thyroid surgery, no patient had received any treatment. General observations from the study: Reports indicated that malignant thyroid tumors showed significantly higher TCR beta diversity than benign nodules did, in blood and tumor.

TCRdb reprocessed the PCR reads via MiXCR. The sample includes 6,500 to 8,500 clones, about 22% of them seen just once. Note on this clone: The target antigen is unknown.

The specimen sequenced was tumor tissue. This clonotype was obtained from a female donor with papillary thyroid cancer or a benign thyroid nodule (not recorded which). Some clones in this sample may be carry-over from other donors' samples.

The CDR3 spells CASKRQGEGDTQYF. DNA for the CDR3: TGTGCCAGTAAGCGGCAGGGGGAAGGAGATACGCAGTATTTT. This rearrangement joins TRBV19 to TRBJ2-3; TRBD1 aligns across 7 bases. J was trimmed by 5 bases and V by 7 bases; bases with no gene match: 9. This CDR3 has 14 residues. Germline CDR1 and CDR2: LNHDA and SQIVND (reference sequence).